This record concerns one TCR beta chain sequence. This clonotype has a count of ten or more. The antigen this receptor binds is unknown. No quality values exist for individual bases; no much larger clone is one base distant. The sample belongs to a study of Graves' ophthalmopathy and Graves' hyperthyroidism (dated by TCRdb to 2016 to 2018). Notes on the research overall: Peripheral blood was collected at initial diagnosis, before any treatment. To tell Graves' ophthalmopathy apart from Graves' hyperthyroidism, and to predict which patients would progress to ophthalmopathy, the study relied on TCR beta repertoire signatures. In total, 135 blood samples were TCR-sequenced: around 42 ophthalmopathy, some 75 hyperthyroidism and roughly 17 hyperthyroidism-to-ophthalmopathy patients. To explore V-J signatures distinguishing ophthalmopathy from hyperthyroidism, a discovery set of more than 95 patients (fewer than 45 ophthalmopathy, over 55 stable hyperthyroidism) was enrolled. An independent validation cohort was composed of 18 hyperthyroidism patients and roughly 16 patients who later progressed from hyperthyroidism to ophthalmopathy. T-cell repertoires of thyroid tissue and blood were compared in more than five hyperthyroidism patients. After sampling, hyperthyroidism patients received methimazole starting at 30 mg daily, and ophthalmopathy patients received high-dose intravenous methylprednisolone.

TCR beta CDR3 regions were amplified from RNA transcripts for repertoire sequencing. The first round of RT-PCR was done with HTBI primers and the Qiagen OneStep RT-PCR kit, and was followed by a second round of multiplex PCR, then size selection and purification. Libraries were sequenced on an Illumina HiSeq2000 using paired-end 100 bp reads. The original pipeline was this. Reads were processed with SOAPnuke, discarding reads with adapters, uncalled bases, mean Phred below 15, or no exact constant-primer or identifier match. High-quality paired reads were merged with COPE v1.2.5. Each unique nucleotide sequence was treated as a clonotype, and MiTCR v1.1 was used to align the clonotypes to the IMGT TRB V, D and J references. Only V-J combinations with frequency above 0.0001 were analysed, covering over 98% of repertoires. A TCR clonal expansion and chaos score per V-J combination was defined as the ratio of F50 clonal expansion to chaos observed in the TCRdist matrix. Features were reduced by Welch's t-statistics and random forest to around 13 V-J combinations, which fed a naive Bayes classifier. The similarity between thyroid and blood repertoires was quantified using the Morisita-Horn index. TCRdb applied fastp at Q25 and MiXCR to the public reads, then kept only in-frame beta chains. Rows merge per CDR3 protein into single entries with the most common DNA and genes. TCRdb's processing, not the authors' own work, is the source of the V and J calls. A total of hundreds of thousands of distinct CDR3 sequences appear in this sample, roughly 41% of them only once. The top ten constitute 3.3% of the sample.

The research as a whole found: Sample size was not predetermined statistically, and investigators were not blinded to group allocation. Ophthalmopathy was separated from stable hyperthyroidism by the 13-signature model with just under 90% sensitivity and approximately 84% specificity in cross-validation and with 80%/75% in the test set. Most expanded thyroid clonotypes with frequency above 0.001 were also detected in blood, suggesting blood repertoires may reflect the thyroid immune response. In validation, the model predicted ophthalmopathy progression with about 64% sensitivity and around 72% specificity; 12 predicted patients were CT-confirmed with GO in a median of around 6 months.

Trimming accounts for 5 bases at V and 5 bases at J, while the number of junction bases matched to no gene is 5. The CDR1 and CDR2 encoded by the germline V gene are SGHVS and FQNEAQ. From its cysteine to its phenylalanine, the CDR3 spans 15 amino acids. The entry retains the CDR3 DNA only, 45 bases that are in frame from base 1. The ophthalmopathy patients had moderately to severely active disease, with a Clinical Activity Score of 3 or higher, a NOSPECS grade of 4 or higher, and a disease duration of less than 3 months. Patients were excluded if they had other autoimmune diseases, uncontrolled infections, pregnancy or lactation. Diagnosis was based on clinical symptoms, serum thyroxine, TRAb, thyroid ultrasound and orbital computed tomography. PBMCs were isolated from approximately 10 ml of fresh peripheral blood by Ficoll-Paque density gradient centrifugation. Total RNA was extracted using Trizol reagent, and RNA quality was checked on an Agilent 2100 Bioanalyzer.

Here the chain combines TRBV7-8 and TRBJ1-5, with 11 bases in between that match TRBD1. The clonotype was recovered from an adult man with Graves' ophthalmopathy. Source material: peripheral blood. The CDR3 here reads CASSTGQGAYQPQHF. The nucleotide sequence is TGTGCCAGCAGCACTGGACAGGGGGCTTATCAGCCCCAGCATTTT.